This T cell receptor (beta chain) was found in a study of T cell responses to AZD1222 COVID-19 vaccine. This CDR3 is built from 16 residues. The V end lost 7 bases, the J end lost 8 bases, and 24 bases lay between the germline ends. Germline V lookup: CDR1 LNHDA, CDR2 SQIVND (reference sequence). TCRdb's table, derived via immunoSEQ multiplex PCR, lists solely in-frame clones and lacks some. The table records about 160,000 clones, 92% of them present only once. Sample: peripheral blood, taken 28 days after the second AZD1222 dose. This clonotype was obtained from an adult who received the AZD1222 COVID-19 vaccine. V usage is TRBV19 and J usage is TRBJ2-1; possible D gene TRBD2, 7 bases. The chain's CDR3 is CASTITARGGIHEQFF. CDR3 sequence (DNA): TGTGCCAGTACCATTACAGCTAGGGGGGGGATCCATGAGCAGTTCTTC.